In this sample, the clone carrying this T cell receptor (beta chain) turned up a few times. The antigen is unknown. The CDR3 runs to 15 residues. Germline CDR1 and CDR2: SQVTM and ANQGSEA. Libraries were prepared by immunoSEQ multiplex PCR; TCRdb keeps only in-frame clonotypes and omits some of them. This table has approximately 99,000 clones, about 63% appearing once. Recent vaccinations or acute infections were absent in the healthy HIV-negative adult donors. This sample is drawn from a study of shared clonotypes between healthy human individuals. Study-wide findings and caveats: In a handful of donors, roughly 5.2% of naive CD4 clonotypes appeared in common. Rarefaction demonstrated incomplete sorted-subset sequencing despite large depth. Relative to memory subsets, naive subsets generally showed larger estimated richness.

Sequenced material: memory CD8+ T cells sorted from blood. Subset defined: CD45RO+ cells pooled with CCR7-negative TemRA cells. This chain joins TRBV29-1 and TRBJ2-5; 13 bases fit TRBD2. With the DNA end fitting TRBJ2-7 better, the J assignment may be wrong. The sequence was collected from a woman in her 30s in good health. The CDR3 protein is CSVWTSGSPGYEQYF. The CDR3 DNA follows: TGCAGCGTTTGGACTAGCGGGAGTCCTGGTTACGAGCAGTACTTC.